A single sample gave rise to the 26 T cell receptor beta chains below, sequenced in a study of T-cell memory formation after mild COVID-19. TCRdb independently ran MiXCR on the 5' RACE reads; one entry per CDR3 protein. The sample has 550,000 to 600,000 distinct CDR3 sequences, about 22% seen once; the top ten hold 7% to 9%. The specimen was PBMCs or a T cell subset sorted from them (not recorded which). The receptors were gathered from an adult woman who had mild COVID-19 (a few samples of this study predate the infection). Cell type and time point are not known.

This clonotype appeared a few times. This sequence joins TRBV11-3 and TRBJ2-1, with a tentative D call TRBD2 (5 bases). This CDR3 has 15 residues. The ends were cut back, 5 bases at V and 5 bases at J, with 16 bases in the middle. Germline CDR1 is SGHNT and CDR2 is YENEEA. The CDR3 loop is CASSPRGWLDNEQFF. The CDR3 DNA reads as TGTGCCAGCAGCCCCCGGGGATGGCTTGACAATGAGCAGTTCTTC.

The chain combines TRBV6-5 with TRBJ1-3; D is uncertain. Germline V lookup: CDR1 MNHEY, CDR2 SVGAGI. The CDR3 contains 14 residues. Trimming pared 7 bases from V and 0 bases from J, leaving 10 bases between. The CDR3 spells CASTSRSSGNTIYF. The CDR3 coding sequence is TGTGCCAGCACTTCTCGGAGCTCTGGAAACACCATATATTTT.

In its sample, this clonotype was seen a few times. The V call is TRBV5-6, the J call TRBJ2-1, with TRBD2 matching 9 bases. The germline gives CDR1 SGHDT, CDR2 YYEEEE. The CDR3 consists of 18 residues. The ends lost 0 bases at V and 0 bases at J; junction bases unmatched: 7. In DNA form, the CDR3 reads TGTGCCAGCAGCTTGGTGGTACTAGCGGGTAGCTCCTACAATGAGCAGTTCTTC. Amino acids: CASSLVVLAGSSYNEQFF.

CDR3 sequence reads: CASSLWGGHEQFF. CDR3 sequence (DNA): TGTGCCAGCAGCTTATGGGGGGGCCATGAGCAGTTCTTC. This rearrangement joins TRBV11-2 to TRBJ2-1, with D possibly TRBD2 on 7 matching bases. Germline-derived CDR1 and CDR2 are SGHAT and FQNNGV. This CDR3 has 13 amino acids. Trimming removed 2 bases at V and 8 bases at J, with 10 bases between.

The sample holds a few counts of this clonotype. V gene TRBV4-1 combines with J gene TRBJ2-3; 9 bases fit TRBD2. Germline CDR1 reads MGHRA; CDR2 reads YSYEKL. The CDR3 runs to 17 residues. With V trimmed by 0 bases and J by 3 bases, 7 bases remained unmatched. In nucleotides, the CDR3 is TGCGCCAGCAGCCAAGATAGTGCGGGAGGGCCGACAGATACGCAGTATTTT. Amino acids: CASSQDSAGGPTDTQYF.

This clonotype turned up a few times. The rearrangement links TRBV5-1 to TRBJ2-3, with 8 bases lining up with TRBD1. The CDR3 is made up of 16 amino acids. V was pared by 4 bases and J by 5 bases, with 12 bases of the junction left unmatched. Germline V CDR1 and CDR2: SGHRS, YFSETQ. The CDR3 DNA reads TGCGCCAGCAGCCCGGGGACAGGCCACGGGGGAGATACGCAGTATTTT. Translated, it gives CASSPGTGHGGDTQYF.

At least ten counts were recorded for this clonotype. This chain links TRBV6-6 with TRBJ1-1; D not certain. The CDR3 consists of 16 residues. Germline V gene sequence: CDR1 MNHNY, CDR2 SVGAGI (reference sequence). The V end was cut by 0 bases, the J end by 1 base, with 12 bases between. The CDR3 loop is CASSYSRSAGNTEAFF. As DNA, the CDR3 is TGTGCCAGCAGTTACTCGAGGAGCGCAGGGAACACTGAAGCTTTCTTT.

A single count supports this clonotype. J is TRBJ2-7 and V is TRBV20-1; D tentatively reads TRBD1 or TRBD2 (7 bases each). Germline CDR1 reads DFQATT; CDR2 reads SNEGSKA (reference sequence). The CDR3 loop spans 14 amino acids. Trimming took 1 base from V and 4 from J, leaving 14 bases between them. CDR3 DNA: TGCAGTGCTAGAGGGCCGCAGGGGGGGTACGAGCAGTACTTC. Amino acids: CSARGPQGGYEQYF.

This chain uses TRBV12-3 or TRBV12-4 with TRBJ1-2; TRBD1 is a possible D gene (6 bases). The CDR3 runs to 15 residues. V was pared by 3 bases and J by 3 bases, with 14 bases between. In DNA, the CDR3 is TGTGCCAGCAGTTTCTGGGGGCGGGCGGACTATGGCTACACCTTC. Protein: CASSFWGRADYGYTF.

This chain joins TRBV6-2 or TRBV6-3 and TRBJ2-7; no definite D call. The ends were cut back, 2 bases at V and 2 bases at J, with 10 bases in the middle. The germline gives CDR1 MNHEY, CDR2 SVGEGT. The CDR3 is 14 residues long. The CDR3 is CASSYPLQTYEQYF. The CDR3 coding sequence is TGTGCCAGCAGTTACCCGCTCCAGACCTACGAGCAGTACTTC.

This clonotype occurred a few times. V gene TRBV7-2 combines with J gene TRBJ1-1, with D possibly TRBD1 on 5 matching bases. The length of the CDR3 is 14 residues. Trimming stripped 5 bases from V and 2 bases from J, with 12 bases between. Looked up from germline, CDR1 is SGHTA and CDR2 is FQGNSA. CDR3 in amino acids: CASSRVGGNTEAFF. The CDR3, as DNA: TGTGCCAGCAGCCGGGTGGGGGGAAACACTGAAGCTTTCTTT.

This clonotype has only a few counts. V and J are TRBV12-3 or TRBV12-4 and TRBJ2-7, with TRBD1 matching over 10 bases. The junction had 6 bases not matched to a gene; V was cut back by 6 bases and J by 4 bases. This CDR3 contains 14 residues. The CDR3 bases are TGTGCCAGCAGCCTCGGGACAGGGGAATACGAGCAGTACTTC. This gives the protein CASSLGTGEYEQYF.

This sequence joins TRBV4-1 and TRBJ1-2; 7 bases line up with TRBD1. Looked up from germline, CDR1 is MGHRA and CDR2 is YSYEKL. The CDR3 is 15 residues long. V was clipped by 0 bases and J by 4 bases; unmatched bases: 5. CDR3 bases: TGCGCCAGCAGCCAAGACGGGGGACAGATCTATGGCTACACCTTC. Residues: CASSQDGGQIYGYTF.

Only a few counts were recorded for this clonotype. The chain is built from TRBV7-2 and TRBJ2-5; weak D call: TRBD1 (6 bases). Germline V CDR1 and CDR2: SGHTA, FQGNSA. V lost 1 base, J lost 5 bases, and 14 bases lay in between. The CDR3 consists of 15 residues. CDR3 loop: CASSLGPTGGETQYF. DNA for the CDR3: TGTGCCAGCAGCTTAGGCCCGACAGGCGGGGAGACCCAGTACTTC.

For this clonotype: The CDR3 does not end in the conserved phenylalanine or tryptophan, so this is likely a read error. The chain recombines TRBV20-1 with TRBJ2-3; D is ambiguous. From germline, CDR1 is DFQATT and CDR2 SNEGSKA (reference sequence). Trimming stripped 3 bases from V and 6 bases from J, with 7 bases between. This CDR3 has 11 residues. The CDR3 here is CSARDGDTQYL. CDR3 in DNA: TGCAGTGCTAGGGACGGGGATACGCAGTATCTT.

V is TRBV7-9 and J is TRBJ1-2; D call uncertain. Germline V gene lookup returns CDR1 SEHNR and CDR2 FQNEAQ (reference sequence). The CDR3 totals 12 residues. With 5 bases removed from V and 7 bases from J, the gap between germline ends came to 11 bases. The CDR3 bases are TGTGCCAGCAGCCCTCGTTCGGTTGGCTACACCTTC. Protein sequence: CASSPRSVGYTF.

This clonotype was counted a few times. The rearrangement uses TRBV4-1 and TRBJ1-5; D gene uncertain. The CDR3 totals 15 residues. V gave up 3 bases and J gave up 0 bases, with 9 bases separating them. Looked up from germline, CDR1 is MGHRA and CDR2 is YSYEKL. CDR3 amino acids: CASSHRRDSNQPQHF. The CDR3 nucleotides are TGCGCCAGCAGCCACAGGAGGGATAGCAATCAGCCCCAGCATTTT.

This clonotype was counted a few times. This chain uses TRBV24-1 with TRBJ1-5; tentative D call: TRBD1 (6 bases). The CDR3 contains 13 residues. V lost 9 bases and J 1 base, leaving 9 bases between the germline ends. Germline CDR1 is KGHDR and CDR2 is SFDVKD. The CDR3: CATGQGSNQPQHF. CDR3 DNA: TGTGCCACCGGGCAGGGGAGCAATCAGCCCCAGCATTTT.

A few counts support this clonotype. J is TRBJ2-1 and V is TRBV15; D is unclear. Germline-derived CDR1 and CDR2 are LNHNV and YYDKDF (reference sequence). With 0 bases removed from V and 6 bases from J, the gap between germline ends came to 3 bases. The CDR3 spans 12 residues. The CDR3 nucleotides are TGTGCCACCAGCAGAGATGCCAATGAGCAGTTCTTC. It encodes CATSRDANEQFF. Together with reference TRBV15 and TRBJ2-1, the CDR3 gives the full variable domain: DAMVIQNPRYQVTQFGKPVTLSCSQTLNHNVMYWYQQKSSQAPKLLFHYYDKDFNNEADTPDNFQSRRPNTSFCFLDIRSPGLGDTAMYLCATSRDANEQFFGPGTRLTVL.

This clonotype was found a few times. The chain has TRBV4-1 and TRBJ2-1; D is unclear. The CDR3 is made up of 14 amino acids. CDR1 is MGHRA and CDR2 is YSYEKL in the germline V gene. Trimming stripped 7 bases from V and 9 bases from J, with 19 bases between. CDR3 DNA sequence: TGCGCCAGCACCCGAGTAGGAGTTAGCCGTGAGCAGTTCTTC. Amino acid sequence: CASTRVGVSREQFF.

This clonotype was detected only a few times. The V and J genes are TRBV12-3 or TRBV12-4 and TRBJ2-7, with TRBD2 as a possible D gene (5 bases). CDR3 length equals 16 residues. The V and J ends lost 5 bases and 4 bases respectively, with 21 bases between them. CDR3 DNA sequence: TGTGCCAGCAGTCGGGGAGAGGGAGACCATAGATACGAGCAGTACTTC. This gives the protein CASSRGEGDHRYEQYF.

This clonotype has only a few counts. The CDR3 protein is CASSYLRGSGSYEQYF. The DNA for the CDR3 is TGTGCCAGCAGTTATCTTCGAGGCAGCGGATCCTACGAGCAGTACTTC. J is TRBJ2-7 and V is TRBV6-2 or TRBV6-3; possibly TRBD2 for D (5 bases). The germline V gene encodes CDR1 MNHEY and CDR2 SVGEGT. The CDR3 contains 16 residues. Trimming pared 3 bases from V and 1 base from J, leaving 16 bases between.

In its sample, this clonotype was seen a few times. This chain uses TRBV7-3 with TRBJ1-2; D unclear. Deletions cut 5 bases from V and 4 bases from J, with 17 bases between. Germline V gene lookup returns CDR1 SGHTA and CDR2 FQGTGA. The CDR3 contains 15 residues. CDR3 bases: TGTGCCAGCAGCCCCGGAACCAACCCAGCCTATGGCTACACCTTC. The encoded protein is CASSPGTNPAYGYTF. The full variable domain, its missing parts supplied by reference TRBV7-3 and TRBJ1-2, is GAGVSQTPSNKVTEKGKYVELRCDPISGHTALYWYRQSLGQGPEFLIYFQGTGAADDSGLPNDRFFAVRPEGSVSTLKIQRTERGDSAVYLCASSPGTNPAYGYTFGSGTRLTVV.

This clonotype was observed a handful of times. This chain links TRBV30 with TRBJ1-2; D perhaps matches TRBD1 (5 bases). The length of the CDR3 is 13 residues. V was clipped by 2 bases and J by 2 bases, with 9 bases between them. Germline V CDR1 and CDR2: GTSNPN, SVGIG (reference sequence). The DNA of the CDR3 is TGTGCCTGGAGTAGGGGATCGAACTATGGCTACACCTTC. This sequence encodes CAWSRGSNYGYTF.

The J gene is TRBJ1-1, the V gene TRBV7-3; D is perhaps TRBD1 (6 bases). The CDR3 extends over 14 amino acids. Per the germline V gene, CDR1 is SGHTA and CDR2 is FQGTGA. Trimming pared 4 bases from V and 9 bases from J, leaving 18 bases between. CDR3 residues: CASSSEPGAAQAFF. The CDR3 region has the DNA TGTGCCAGCAGCTCCGAGCCGGGGGCGGCTCAAGCTTTCTTT.

This clonotype was observed a handful of times. The V gene is TRBV3-1, the J gene TRBJ2-7; D remains ambiguous. With 6 bases removed from V and 4 bases from J, the gap between germline ends came to 13 bases. CDR1 is LGHDT and CDR2 is YNNKEL in the germline V gene (reference sequence). This CDR3 comprises 13 residues. The CDR3 region has the DNA TGTGCCAGCAGTTCACGGGCCGCATACGAGCAGTACTTC. Protein product: CASSSRAAYEQYF.